The next 12 T cell receptor beta chains were all read from a single sample in a study of molecular identifiers for immune sequencing clone quantification. TCRdb itself ran the PCR reads through MiXCR, one entry per CDR3 protein. The profile covers hundreds of thousands of distinct CDR3 sequences, with about a fifth appearing a single time and approximately 0.83% taken by the ten largest. The sequenced material came from naive CD8+ T cells from blood, with Jurkat cell RNA spiked in. The subset denotes: FACS-sorted CD8+CD4-CCR7+CD45RA+ naive T cells. Receptors originate from a human donor in good health. Some libraries in this study had Jurkat cell RNA spiked in.

This clonotype was found many times. The chain employs TRBV6-5 and TRBJ2-7; TRBD2 aligns across 11 bases. V dropped 6 bases and J dropped 6; count of bases not matched to a gene: 7. The V gene's germline CDR1 is MNHEY and CDR2 SVGAGI. The CDR3 runs to 14 residues. CDR3 region: CASSKLAGDLEQYF. CDR3 nucleotide sequence: TGTGCCAGCAGCAAACTAGCGGGAGATCTCGAGCAGTACTTC.

The chain joins TRBV10-3 to TRBJ2-7, with TRBD2 matching over 8 bases. The CDR3 sequence is 17 residues long. With V trimmed by 7 bases and J by 0 bases, 14 bases remained unmatched. Germline V CDR1 and CDR2: ENHRY, SYGVKD. CDR3 loop: CAIMASGSLEDSYEQYF. As DNA, the CDR3 is TGTGCCATCATGGCTAGCGGGTCTCTAGAAGACTCCTACGAGCAGTACTTC.

This clonotype has more than one count but fewer than ten. The V gene is TRBV4-3, the J gene TRBJ2-7; D might be TRBD2 (6 bases). Per germline, CDR1 LGHNA and CDR2 YSLEER. Trimming removed 0 bases from V and 4 bases from J, with 19 bases in between. CDR3 length: 17 residues. The CDR3 DNA reads TGCGCCAGCAGCCAAGATGTATCCCTAGCGAGTAGTTACGAGCAGTACTTC. This codes for CASSQDVSLASSYEQYF.

The chain is built from TRBV20-1 and TRBJ2-7, with D possibly being TRBD1 (6 bases). The CDR3 consists of 16 residues. Germline CDR1 reads DFQATT; CDR2 reads SNEGSKA (reference sequence). V dropped 4 bases and J dropped 3 bases, with 22 bases sitting between them. CDR3: CSANGRGVLPIYEQYF. The CDR3 DNA follows: TGCAGTGCTAACGGCAGGGGCGTACTCCCAATCTACGAGCAGTACTTC.

The table lists this clonotype with a count of one. A read error may be the cause here, since a much bigger clone is one base away. The J gene is TRBJ2-7, the V gene TRBV28, with D maybe TRBD1 (6 bases). The length of the CDR3 is 17 residues. Germline assignment: CDR1 MDHEN and CDR2 SYDVKM. DNA for the CDR3: TGTGTCAGCAGTTCGCGAAAGCCCGACAGGATCAACTACGAGCAGTACTTC. Its translation is CVSSSRKPDRINYEQYF. The full variable domain, in which reference TRBV28 and TRBJ2-7 provide the parts outside the CDR3, is DVKVTQSSRYLVKRTGEKVFLECVQDMDHENMFWYRQDPGLGLRLIYFSYDVKMKEKGDIPEGYSVSREKKERFSLILESASTNQTSMYLCVSSSRKPDRINYEQYFGPGTRLTVT.

Comment on this clonotype: This may arise from a read error, as a much more abundant clone is one base away. The genes are TRBV5-1 and TRBJ2-5; perhaps D is TRBD1 or TRBD2 (5 bases each). Germline values: CDR1 SGHRS, CDR2 YFSETQ. This CDR3 has 14 residues. CDR3 region: CASSLGEGLETRYF. CDR3 DNA: TGCGCCAGCAGCTTGGGCGAGGGGCTAGAGACCCGGTACTTC.

This chain joins TRBV7-2 and TRBJ2-1; D gene ambiguous. V lost 1 base, J lost 2 bases, and 6 bases lay in between. This CDR3 has 14 amino acids. CDR1 and CDR2 from the germline V gene are SGHTA and FQGNSA. The CDR3 region is CASSLVGPYNEQFF. CDR3 nucleotides: TGTGCCAGCAGCTTAGTCGGACCCTACAATGAGCAGTTCTTC.

In its sample, this clonotype was seen many times. The rearrangement links TRBV6-6 to TRBJ1-5, with D possibly matching TRBD1 (6 bases). Germline V gene sequence: CDR1 MNHNY, CDR2 SVGAGI (reference sequence). This CDR3 is 11 amino acids long. V dropped 8 bases and J dropped 6 bases, with 8 bases sitting between them. CDR3 sequence (DNA): TGTGCCAGCGGCAGGGGTCAGCCCCAGCATTTT. This sequence encodes CASGRGQPQHF.

This clonotype was counted only a few times. This may stem from a read error, because a much larger clone lies one nucleotide away. V and J are TRBV30 and TRBJ2-2; no definite D call. V was cut by 0 bases and J by 7 bases, with 6 bases left in between. CDR3 length: 12 residues. CDR1 and CDR2 from the germline V gene are GTSNPN and SVGIG (reference sequence). This CDR3 reads CAWSVGSGELFF. The CDR3 coding sequence is TGTGCCTGGAGTGTAGGCAGCGGGGAGCTGTTTTTT. The variable domain in full, completed from reference TRBV30 and TRBJ2-2, reads SQTIHQWPATLVQPVGSPLSLECTVEGTSNPNLYWYRQAAGRGLQLLFYSVGIGQISSEVPQNLSASRPQDRQFILSSKKLLLSDSGFYLCAWSVGSGELFFGEGSRLTVL.

As to this clonotype: The junction does not match germline at one end; this may be a read error. CDR3 nucleotides: TGTGTCAGCAGCCTCGATGTTCAGGCGGCCACAGATACGCAGTATTTT. It is translated as CVSSLDVQAATDTQYF. The chain combines TRBV7-8 with TRBJ2-3, with D hard to call. Germline V gene sequence: CDR1 SGHVS, CDR2 FQNEAQ. There are 16 residues in the CDR3.

There are a few counts of this clonotype. The gene calls are TRBV20-1 and TRBJ2-3; D possibly corresponds to TRBD2 (5 bases). This CDR3 spans 12 amino acids. Germline lookup yields CDR1 DFQATT and CDR2 SNEGSKA (reference sequence). V was cut by 5 bases and J by 2 bases, with 8 bases left in between. CDR3 protein: CSAGLNTDTQYF. CDR3 coding DNA: TGCAGTGCTGGACTTAACACAGATACGCAGTATTTT.

This clonotype has at least ten counts. J is TRBJ2-7 and V is TRBV20-1; 10 bases line up with TRBD1. V dropped 0 bases and J dropped 1; count of bases not matched to a gene: 3. The germline CDR1 and CDR2 sequences are DFQATT and SNEGSKA (reference sequence). This CDR3 is 15 amino acids long. The CDR3 sequence: CSARDRTGGSYEQYF. As DNA, the CDR3 is TGCAGTGCTAGAGATCGGACAGGGGGTTCCTACGAGCAGTACTTC.